The source of this T cell receptor (beta chain) is a study of T-cell reconstitution after alpha-beta-depleted transplantation in children. There are 17 residues in the CDR3. The ends were cut back, 6 bases at V and 4 bases at J, with 25 bases in the middle. Germline V gives CDR1 MGHDK, CDR2 SYGVNS. At least ten counts were recorded for this clonotype. Unique molecular identifiers were incorporated into the prepared TCRbeta library. TCRdb analysed the PCR reads with MiXCR anew, one entry per CDR3 protein. The data hold about 91,000 distinct CDR3 sequences, with roughly 7.7% observed a single time. The chain employs TRBV25-1 and TRBJ2-7, with D perhaps given as TRBD1 or TRBD2 (5 bases each). This TCR derives from a human donor who donated a stem cell graft to a child with congenital amegakaryocytic thrombocytopenia. This specimen consisted of PBMCs from the stem cell graft donor, obtained from the stem cell graft. For the CDR3, the DNA is TGTGCCAGCAGCGAACCACTTACCGGGACCGCAGATTACGAGCAGTACTTC. Translating it yields CASSEPLTGTADYEQYF.